What follows is one TCR beta chain and its context. Antigen: not known. It was with 60 Vbeta and 13 Jbeta primers that the PCR ran. Libraries were prepared by immunoSEQ multiplex PCR; TCRdb keeps only in-frame clonotypes and omits some of them. The sample shows approximately 300,000 clones, about 80% of them seen only once. These data belong to a study of cytomegalovirus exposure and HLA in healthy donors. Whole-study context: The Caucasian-associated ancestry cluster contained 81% of the approximately 400 genotyped donors.

Deletions cut 4 bases from V and 1 base from J, with 4 bases between. The V gene's germline CDR1 is MDHEN and CDR2 SYDVKM. The CDR3 runs 13 residues. Donors counted as nominally healthy when sampled, yet unrecorded immune exposures were likely. Findings and limits, study-wide: With DRB1 most and HLA-C fewest, TCR association rates differed between HLA loci in a later analysis.

Material for sequencing was PBMCs. J is TRBJ1-4 and V is TRBV28; D gene unclear. The clonotype originates from a girl aged 2-10 years in good health and CMV-seronegative. CDR3 DNA: TGTGCCAGCAGTTCGGGAACTAATGAAAAACTGTTTTTT. Amino acids: CASSSGTNEKLFF.